The 5 T cell receptor beta chains listed next were all sequenced from one sample in a study of T cell clusters in autoimmune cytopenias. Multiplex touch-down PCR amplified TRB using TRB-A and TRB-B pools in one tube. TCRdb reworked the multiplex PCR reads into one entry per CDR3 protein, no DNA. The sample table includes some 13,000 distinct CDR3 sequences. Some 38,000 genome equivalents of blood DNA were amplified for TRB. Input material: peripheral blood. Receptor source: a human donor with an autoimmune cytopenia or autoimmune hepatitis (not recorded which).

This clonotype is identified as medium-sized from frequency. The chain has TRBV19 and TRBJ1-6; TCRdb names TRBD1, which stays unverified in the absence of DNA. The CDR3 contains 13 residues. Germline V lookup: CDR1 LNHDA, CDR2 SQIVND (reference sequence). CDR3 residues: CASKGDIHSPLHF.

V and J are TRBV12-3 or TRBV12-4 and TRBJ2-1. The length of the CDR3 is 12 residues. The CDR3 region is CASSFPWGEQFF.

V gene TRBV6-5 combines with J gene TRBJ2-1. CDR1 is MNHEY, CDR2 SVGAGI, per germline. The CDR3 loop spans 12 amino acids. CDR3 sequence reads: CASSRTTDAQFF.

The CDR3 is CATSGGRSVEQYF. J is TRBJ2-7 and V is TRBV15; TCRdb's D gene call, TRBD2, goes unchecked for lack of DNA. Germline V gene lookup returns CDR1 LNHNV and CDR2 YYDKDF (reference sequence). The CDR3 spans 13 residues. The whole variable domain, remainder taken from reference TRBV15 and TRBJ2-7, is DAMVIQNPRYQVTQFGKPVTLSCSQTLNHNVMYWYQQKSSQAPKLLFHYYDKDFNNEADTPDNFQSRRPNTSFCFLDIRSPGLGDTAMYLCATSGGRSVEQYFGPGTRLTVT.

V gene TRBV21-1 combines with J gene TRBJ1-2; with no DNA, the TCRdb D assignment of TRBD1 cannot be verified. TRBV21-1 is an annotated pseudogene. The CDR3 consists of 21 residues. The CDR3 protein is CASSPRQRPPEAATPNYGYTF.